The 19 T cell receptor beta chains listed next were all sequenced from one sample in a study of T-cell reconstitution after alpha-beta-depleted transplantation in children. Researchers prepared the TCRbeta library using unique molecular identifiers, the study reports. TCRdb reprocessed the PCR reads with MiXCR, giving one entry per CDR3 protein. This table has approximately 500,000 distinct CDR3 sequences, 10% appearing once. The sample consisted of PBMCs, taken before TCRalphabeta/CD19-depleted stem cell transplant. These receptors were collected from a child aged 2-9 years with inherited bone marrow failure, due to receive a stem cell transplant.

This clonotype appeared many times. This chain uses TRBV21-1 with TRBJ2-7. TRBV21-1 is assigned pseudogene status. The CDR3 extends over 11 amino acids. The CDR3 sequence: CARKRHYEQYF. The CDR3 DNA is TGTGCCAGAAAGCGTCACTACGAGCAGTACTTC.

This clonotype was found many times. J is TRBJ1-1 and V is TRBV12-5; no definite D call. Germline V lookup: CDR1 LGHNT, CDR2 FRNRAP. The V gene lost 2 bases and the J gene lost 0 bases, with 7 bases spanning the gap. The CDR3 is 14 amino acids. CDR3 sequence: CASGLSGLNTEAFF. The DNA for the CDR3 is TGTGCTAGTGGTTTGTCAGGCCTGAACACTGAAGCTTTCTTT.

For the CDR3, the DNA is TGTGCCAGCAGTTTATGGATAGACCTGAACACTGAAGCTTTCTTT. Amino acids: CASSLWIDLNTEAFF. V gene TRBV28 combines with J gene TRBJ1-1; D gene unclear. This CDR3 has 15 amino acids. Trimming cost V 0 bases and J 0 bases, with 8 bases left between them. Germline V gene data show CDR1 as MDHEN and CDR2 as SYDVKM.

This clonotype came up many times. J is TRBJ2-6 and V is TRBV29-1; TRBD1 or TRBD2 may be the D gene (5 bases each). Germline assignment: CDR1 SQVTM and CDR2 ANQGSEA. Trimming removed 7 bases from V and 0 bases from J, with 10 bases in between. The CDR3 covers 14 residues. The CDR3 DNA sequence: TGCAGCGCCAGGGAGAGCTCTGGGGCCAACGTCCTGACTTTC. Encoded protein: CSARESSGANVLTF.

This clonotype was counted at least ten times. The chain joins TRBV7-9 to TRBJ1-1; D not certain. This CDR3 spans 14 amino acids. Germline values: CDR1 SEHNR, CDR2 FQNEAQ (reference sequence). Trimming took off 5 bases at V and 5 bases at J, with 15 bases between the two ends. In nucleotides, the CDR3 is TGTGCCAGCAGCCCCCCGGTAGGGAAGACTGAAGCTTTCTTT. This sequence encodes CASSPPVGKTEAFF.

The chain joins TRBV29-1 to TRBJ2-1; tentative D call: TRBD2 (5 bases). Per the germline V gene, CDR1 is SQVTM and CDR2 is ANQGSEA. V was shortened by 6 bases and J by 6 bases, with 21 bases between the two germline ends. The CDR3 sequence is 15 residues long. CDR3 protein: CSVAGWAGRGNEQFF. In DNA, the CDR3 is TGCAGCGTGGCCGGTTGGGCTGGTCGGGGCAATGAGCAGTTCTTC.

This clonotype was picked up many times. The chain is built from TRBV27 and TRBJ2-7; 8 positions agree with TRBD2. The V gene end was trimmed by 7 bases and the J gene end by 4 bases; junction bases not matched to a gene: 12. This CDR3 region has 15 residues. Germline V gene data show CDR1 as MNHEY and CDR2 as SMNVEV (reference sequence). As DNA, the CDR3 is TGTGCCAGCAAAACCCTAAGCGGGAGAAGGTACGAGCAGTACTTC. This codes for CASKTLSGRRYEQYF.

The chain carries TRBV30 and TRBJ2-3; D is undetermined. Germline values: CDR1 GTSNPN, CDR2 SVGIG (reference sequence). This CDR3 has 13 amino acids. The V gene lost 1 base and the J gene lost 5 bases, with 10 bases spanning the gap. The DNA for the CDR3 is TGTGCCTGGAGTGAGCTGGTAGGAGATACGCAGTATTTT. It translates to CAWSELVGDTQYF.

Ten or more counts support this clonotype. The chain is built from TRBV4-3 and TRBJ2-2; the match to TRBD2 covers 8 bases. From germline, CDR1 is LGHNA and CDR2 YSLEER. This CDR3 region has 15 residues. V was clipped by 4 bases and J by 3 bases; unmatched bases: 4. CDR3 protein: CASSRTGGYTGELFF. DNA for the CDR3: TGCGCCAGCAGCCGGACGGGAGGGTACACCGGGGAGCTGTTTTTT.

This clonotype was counted many times. The chain carries TRBV6-2 or TRBV6-3 and TRBJ2-1, with D unclear. V dropped 2 bases and J dropped 0 bases, with 8 bases sitting between them. The germline CDR1 and CDR2 sequences are MNHEY and SVGEGT. The CDR3 covers 15 residues. Here the CDR3 reads CASSYTRSSYNEQFF. CDR3 sequence (DNA): TGTGCCAGCAGTTACACACGGAGCTCCTACAATGAGCAGTTCTTC.

This clonotype was counted ten times or more. The chain uses TRBV4-2 and TRBJ2-7; no clear D. Trimming removed 2 bases at V and 6 bases at J, with 17 bases between. The CDR3 length is 15 residues. Germline V lookup: CDR1 LGHNA, CDR2 YNFKEQ. The chain's CDR3 is CASSQSPHTLIEQYF. For the CDR3, the DNA is TGTGCCAGCAGCCAATCCCCCCACACGCTTATCGAGCAGTACTTC.

This clonotype was recorded many times. This sequence joins TRBV12-3 or TRBV12-4 and TRBJ2-7; 10 bases match TRBD1. After removal of 4 bases from V and 7 bases from J, the junction contained 10 bases not matched to a gene. The CDR3 covers 15 residues. CDR3 sequence reads: CASSSGQGIGWEQYF. The CDR3, as DNA: TGTGCCAGCAGTTCGGGACAGGGGATCGGGTGGGAGCAGTACTTC.

This clonotype has more than one count but fewer than ten. The rearrangement joins TRBV9 to TRBJ2-1; possibly TRBD1 or TRBD2 for D (5 bases each). Deletions cut 3 bases from V and 8 bases from J, with 15 bases between. This CDR3 region has 14 residues. Germline CDR1 is SGDLS and CDR2 is YYNGEE. The CDR3 loop reads CASSEGITGHEQFF. CDR3 coding DNA: TGTGCCAGCAGCGAGGGGATCACGGGACATGAGCAGTTCTTC.

J is TRBJ2-7 and V is TRBV27; 13 positions agree with TRBD2. V was clipped by 5 bases and J by 0 bases; unmatched bases: 7. CDR1 and CDR2 (germline): MNHEY, SMNVEV (reference sequence). This CDR3 is 17 amino acids long. The CDR3 here is CASSPAGTSGASYEQYF. Here the CDR3 DNA reads TGTGCCAGCAGTCCCGCCGGGACTAGCGGGGCCTCCTACGAGCAGTACTTC.

Concerning this clonotype: Just one base apart from a much larger clone, this may be a read error. Since no conserved phenylalanine or tryptophan closes the CDR3, a read error is the likely cause. The gene calls are TRBV27 and TRBJ2-1, with a possible D match to TRBD2 (6 bases). V was cut by 6 bases and J by 8 bases, with 14 bases left in between. CDR1 and CDR2 (germline): MNHEY, SMNVEV (reference sequence). The CDR3 covers 13 residues. CDR3 residues: CASSLSGSHEQFC. The CDR3 bases are TGTGCCAGCAGCCTTAGCGGAAGTCATGAGCAGTTCTGC.

This clonotype has at least ten counts. J is TRBJ1-1 and V is TRBV28, with D perhaps matching TRBD1 (5 bases). The V gene lost 5 bases and the J gene lost 3 bases, with 13 bases spanning the gap. The V gene's germline CDR1 is MDHEN and CDR2 SYDVKM. CDR3 size: 14 residues. The CDR3 DNA follows: TGTGCCAGCAGTGCGGGCGGGACGGACACTGAAGCTTTCTTT. Its translation is CASSAGGTDTEAFF.

The chain joins TRBV20-1 to TRBJ2-7; D uncertain. Looked up from germline, CDR1 is DFQATT and CDR2 is SNEGSKA (reference sequence). There are 13 residues in the CDR3. V was cut by 4 bases and J by 1 base, with 11 bases left in between. This CDR3 reads CSATTPSSYEQYF. The CDR3 bases are TGCAGTGCTACAACGCCGTCTTCCTACGAGCAGTACTTC.

This clonotype has only a few counts. CDR3 sequence reads: CAIRTGQGLPEAFF. DNA for the CDR3: TGTGCCATCAGGACAGGGCAAGGATTGCCTGAAGCTTTCTTT. The J gene is TRBJ1-1, the V gene TRBV10-3, with 7 nucleotides matching TRBD1. Germline CDR1 ENHRY, CDR2 SYGVKD. V gave up 6 bases and J gave up 6 bases; unmatched junction bases: 10. The CDR3 spans 14 residues.

In this sample, this clonotype turned up many times. CDR3 DNA sequence: TGTGCCAGCAGCCCCTTCAGTTTCTGGACTACGAACAATGAGCAGTTCTTC. This sequence encodes CASSPFSFWTTNNEQFF. This chain uses TRBV5-8 with TRBJ2-1; possible D gene TRBD2, 6 bases. The germline CDR1 and CDR2 sequences are SGHTS and YDEGEE. Between the trimmed V and J ends, which lost 4 bases and 5 bases, there was a span of 22 bases. The CDR3 runs 17 residues.